These T cell receptor beta chains were read from a single sample in a study of cytomegalovirus exposure and HLA in healthy donors. TCRdb's copy holds only in-frame clones and misses some; the assay was immunoSEQ multiplex PCR. The sample lists tens of thousands of clones, roughly 93% seen once, with approximately 3% in the top ten. Material for sequencing was PBMCs. The receptors here all came from a woman aged 18-29 years in good health and CMV-seropositive. Both conserved end residues are part of each CDR3. Fields, in order: D gene, J gene, clone size, V gene, CDR3 protein, CDR3 DNA. A D gene is named only where the DNA matches it firmly. Size is stated for part of the rows, as once, few or many counts, or as a class when the clone is expanded.

D: TRBD1; J: TRBJ1-6; size: .; V: TRBV2; CDR3: CASSLSTGGPLHF; DNA: TGTGCCAGCAGCCTTTCAACAGGGGGGCCCCTCCACTTT
D: TRBD2; J: TRBJ2-7; size: .; V: TRBV19; CDR3: CASRATGTSGMWGPYEQYF; DNA: TGTGCCAGCCGAGCCACCGGGACTAGCGGGATGTGGGGCCCCTACGAGCAGTACTTC
D: TRBD2; J: TRBJ2-1; size: .; V: TRBV7-2; CDR3: CASSPGLAGREQFF; DNA: TGTGCCAGCAGCCCGGGACTAGCGGGACGTGAGCAGTTCTTC
D: .; J: TRBJ2-7; size: .; V: TRBV7-8; CDR3: CASSLIPKGQGYEQYF; DNA: TGTGCCAGCAGCTTAATTCCCAAAGGGCAGGGCTACGAGCAGTACTTC
D: .; J: TRBJ2-2; size: .; V: TRBV5-1; CDR3: CASSLRYTGELFF; DNA: TGCGCCAGCAGCCTCCGGTACACCGGGGAGCTGTTTTTT
D: .; J: TRBJ2-2; size: .; V: TRBV6-1; CDR3: CASSKESLVSGELFF; DNA: TGTGCCAGCAGCAAGGAGAGCTTGGTCTCCGGGGAGCTGTTTTTT
D: .; J: TRBJ1-2; size: .; V: TRBV10-2; CDR3: CASSERGALRGYTF; DNA: TGCGCCAGCAGTGAGCGGGGGGCGTTACGTGGCTACACCTTC
D: .; J: TRBJ2-5; size: .; V: TRBV7-2; CDR3: CASSKDRLETQYF; DNA: TGTGCCAGCAGCAAAGACAGGCTGGAGACCCAGTACTTC
D: .; J: TRBJ2-7; size: .; V: TRBV7-2; CDR3: CASSFRGRQSYEQYF; DNA: TGTGCCAGCAGCTTTCGAGGGAGGCAATCCTACGAGCAGTACTTC
D: .; J: TRBJ2-1; size: .; V: TRBV18; CDR3: CASSPQRSEQFF; DNA: TGTGCCAGCTCACCACAGAGGTCGGAGCAGTTCTTC
D: .; J: TRBJ1-6; size: .; V: TRBV28; CDR3: CASRPSGEGASPLHF; DNA: TGTGCCAGCAGACCATCAGGGGAGGGAGCTTCACCCCTCCACTTT
D: TRBD1; J: TRBJ1-1; size: .; V: TRBV12-5; CDR3: CASGLVAGGRTEAFF; DNA: TGTGCTAGTGGTTTGGTCGCAGGGGGGAGGACTGAAGCTTTCTTT
D: .; J: TRBJ1-5; size: .; V: TRBV2; CDR3: CASSGPGGGTDNQPQHF; DNA: TGTGCCAGCAGTGGTCCCGGGGGGGGTACAGACAATCAGCCCCAGCATTTT
D: .; J: TRBJ1-5; size: .; V: TRBV4-1; CDR3: CASSKGRDNQPQHF; DNA: TGCGCCAGCAGTAAAGGACGGGACAATCAGCCCCAGCATTTT
D: .; J: TRBJ2-3; size: .; V: TRBV5-4; CDR3: CASSLPAQTRDTQYF; DNA: TGTGCCAGCAGCCTTCCGGCCCAGACAAGAGATACGCAGTATTTT
D: .; J: TRBJ2-7; size: .; V: TRBV7-2; CDR3: CASSRGVHEQYF; DNA: TGTGCCAGCAGCAGAGGTGTGCACGAGCAGTACTTC
D: .; J: TRBJ1-6; size: .; V: TRBV27; CDR3: CASRQGWDNSPLHF; DNA: TGTGCCAGCAGGCAGGGGTGGGATAATTCACCCCTCCACTTT
D: TRBD1; J: TRBJ1-1; size: .; V: TRBV5-1; CDR3: CASSPGQGTEAFF; DNA: TGCGCCAGCAGCCCGGGACAGGGCACTGAAGCTTTCTTT
D: TRBD1; J: TRBJ2-3; size: .; V: TRBV2; CDR3: CASIPTGGLADTQYF; DNA: TGTGCCAGCATTCCGACAGGGGGCCTGGCAGATACGCAGTATTTT
D: .; J: TRBJ1-4; size: .; V: TRBV4-2; CDR3: CASSQDQGQGSGEKLFF; DNA: TGTGCCAGCAGCCAAGATCAGGGCCAGGGTTCGGGTGAAAAACTGTTTTTT
D: TRBD1; J: TRBJ2-5; size: .; V: TRBV14; CDR3: CASSQYSQGARETQYF; DNA: TGTGCCAGCAGCCAATATTCCCAGGGGGCGAGGGAGACCCAGTACTTC
D: .; J: TRBJ2-7; size: once; V: TRBV10-3; CDR3: CAISERQISYEQYF; DNA: TGTGCCATCAGTGAGAGACAGATCTCCTACGAGCAGTACTTC